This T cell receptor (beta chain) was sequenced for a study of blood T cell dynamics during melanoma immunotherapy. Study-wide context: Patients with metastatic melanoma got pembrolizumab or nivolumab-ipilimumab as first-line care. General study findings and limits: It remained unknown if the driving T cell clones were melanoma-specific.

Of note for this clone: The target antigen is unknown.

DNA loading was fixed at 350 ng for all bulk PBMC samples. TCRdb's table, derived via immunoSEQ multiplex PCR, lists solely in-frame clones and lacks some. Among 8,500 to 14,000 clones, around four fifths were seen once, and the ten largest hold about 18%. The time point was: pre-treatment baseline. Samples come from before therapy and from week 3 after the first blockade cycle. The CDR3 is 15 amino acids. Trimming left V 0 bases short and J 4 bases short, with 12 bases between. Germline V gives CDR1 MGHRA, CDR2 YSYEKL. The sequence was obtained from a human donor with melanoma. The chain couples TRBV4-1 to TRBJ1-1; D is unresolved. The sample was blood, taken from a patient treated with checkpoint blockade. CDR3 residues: CASSQDRTQATEAFF. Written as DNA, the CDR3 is TGCGCCAGCAGCCAAGATCGGACCCAGGCCACTGAAGCTTTCTTT.